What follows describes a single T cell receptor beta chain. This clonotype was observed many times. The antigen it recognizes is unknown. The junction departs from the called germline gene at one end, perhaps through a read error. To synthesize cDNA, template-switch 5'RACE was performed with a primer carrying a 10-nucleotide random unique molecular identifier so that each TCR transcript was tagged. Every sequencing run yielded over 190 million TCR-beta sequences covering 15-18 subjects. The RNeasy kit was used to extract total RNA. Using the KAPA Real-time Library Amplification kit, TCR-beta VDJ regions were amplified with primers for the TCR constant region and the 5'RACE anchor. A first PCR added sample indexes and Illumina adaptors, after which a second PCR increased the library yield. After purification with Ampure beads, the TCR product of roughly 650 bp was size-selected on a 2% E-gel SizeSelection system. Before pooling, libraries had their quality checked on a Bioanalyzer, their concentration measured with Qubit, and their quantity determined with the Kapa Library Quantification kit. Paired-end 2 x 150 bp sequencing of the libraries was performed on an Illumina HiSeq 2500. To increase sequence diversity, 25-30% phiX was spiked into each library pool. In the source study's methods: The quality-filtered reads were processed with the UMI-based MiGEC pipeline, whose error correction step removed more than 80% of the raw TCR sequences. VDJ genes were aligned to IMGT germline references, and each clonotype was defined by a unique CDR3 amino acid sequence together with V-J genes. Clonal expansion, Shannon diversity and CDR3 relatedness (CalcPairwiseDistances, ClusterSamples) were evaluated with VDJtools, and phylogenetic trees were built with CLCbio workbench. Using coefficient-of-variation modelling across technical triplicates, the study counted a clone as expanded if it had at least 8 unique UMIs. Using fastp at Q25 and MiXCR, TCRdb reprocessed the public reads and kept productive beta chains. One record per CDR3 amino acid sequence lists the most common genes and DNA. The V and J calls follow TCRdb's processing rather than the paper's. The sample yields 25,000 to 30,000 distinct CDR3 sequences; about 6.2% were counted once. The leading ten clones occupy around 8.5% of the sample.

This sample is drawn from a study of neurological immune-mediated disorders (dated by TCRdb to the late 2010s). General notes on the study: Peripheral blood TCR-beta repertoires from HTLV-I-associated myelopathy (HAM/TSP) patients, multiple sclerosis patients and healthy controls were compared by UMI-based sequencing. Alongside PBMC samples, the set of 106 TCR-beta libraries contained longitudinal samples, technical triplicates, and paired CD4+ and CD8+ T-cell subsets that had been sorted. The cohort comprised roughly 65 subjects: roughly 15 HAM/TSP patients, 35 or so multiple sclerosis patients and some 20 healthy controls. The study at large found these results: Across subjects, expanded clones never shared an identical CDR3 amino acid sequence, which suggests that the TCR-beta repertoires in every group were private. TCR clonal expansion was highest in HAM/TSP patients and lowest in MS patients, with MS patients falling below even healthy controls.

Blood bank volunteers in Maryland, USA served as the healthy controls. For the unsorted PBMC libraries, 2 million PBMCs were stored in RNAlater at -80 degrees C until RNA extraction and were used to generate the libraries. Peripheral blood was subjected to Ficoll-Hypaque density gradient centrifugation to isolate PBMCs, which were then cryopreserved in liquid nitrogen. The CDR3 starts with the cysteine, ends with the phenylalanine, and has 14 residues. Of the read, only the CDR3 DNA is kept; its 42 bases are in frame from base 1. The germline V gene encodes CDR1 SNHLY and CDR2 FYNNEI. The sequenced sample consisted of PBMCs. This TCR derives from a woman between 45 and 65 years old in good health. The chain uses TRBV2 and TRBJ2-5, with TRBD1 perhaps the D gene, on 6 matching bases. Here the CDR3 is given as CASLGTRSQGTQYF. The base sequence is TGTGCCAGCCTCGGGACAAGGTCCCAAGGGACCCAGTACTTC.